The 29 T cell receptor beta chains given below trace back to one sample, sequenced in a study of neurological immune-mediated disorders. TCRdb fed the 5' RACE reads into MiXCR, producing one record per CDR3 protein. Of fewer than 20,000 distinct CDR3 sequences listed, over 8.5% were seen once; the top ten hold under 30%. The source material was CD8+ T cells from blood. Every receptor here comes from a woman aged 45-65 years in good health.

This clonotype occurred many times. One end of the junction varies from germline; a read error may be responsible. V usage is TRBV2 and J usage is TRBJ1-2; D remains unclear. CDR3 length equals 13 residues. Per germline, CDR1 SNHLY and CDR2 FYNNEI. CDR3 residues: CASSQAGSYGYTF. Here the CDR3 DNA reads TGTGCCAGCAGTCAAGCGGGATCCTATGGCTACACCTTC.

This clonotype was counted ten times or more. The rearrangement joins TRBV5-1 to TRBJ1-3; weak D call: TRBD1 (6 bases). Germline V gene sequence: CDR1 SGHRS, CDR2 YFSETQ. This CDR3 has 15 amino acids. Trimming stripped 7 bases from V and 0 bases from J, with 14 bases between. The CDR3: CASGLDSSSGNTIYF. The CDR3 DNA reads TGCGCCAGCGGACTGGACAGTTCCTCTGGAAACACCATATATTTT.

This clonotype was observed at least ten times. V and J are TRBV28 and TRBJ2-2, with D possibly matching TRBD2 (6 bases). The CDR3 covers 14 residues. Trimming took 8 bases from V and 3 from J, leaving 13 bases between them. Germline V gene sequence: CDR1 MDHEN, CDR2 SYDVKM. This chain's CDR3 is CASRLPGDTGELFF. The CDR3 coding sequence is TGTGCCAGCCGCTTGCCGGGGGACACCGGGGAGCTGTTTTTT.

This clonotype was seen repeatedly, ten times or more. The chain uses TRBV5-1 and TRBJ1-3; 7 bases map to TRBD1. Germline values: CDR1 SGHRS, CDR2 YFSETQ. With V trimmed by 4 bases and J by 2 bases, 0 bases remained unmatched. CDR3 length: 13 residues. The CDR3 DNA reads as TGCGCCAGCAGCCAGGGGGCTGGAAACACCATATATTTT. This gives the protein CASSQGAGNTIYF. Full variable domain (missing parts from reference TRBV5-1 and TRBJ1-3): KAGVTQTPRYLIKTRGQQVTLSCSPISGHRSVSWYQQTPGQGLQFLFEYFSETQRNKGNFPGRFSGRQFSNSRSEMNVSTLELGDSALYLCASSQGAGNTIYFGEGSWLTVV.

The V and J genes are TRBV27 and TRBJ2-1; 10 positions agree with TRBD1. From germline, CDR1 is MNHEY and CDR2 SMNVEV (reference sequence). The CDR3 is 15 residues long. The V gene end was trimmed by 5 bases and the J gene end by 5 bases; junction bases not matched to a gene: 6. CDR3 DNA sequence: TGTGCCAGCAGTCGAAGACAGGGGGCTAACAATGAGCAGTTCTTC. This translates into CASSRRQGANNEQFF.

This clonotype was found many times. The rearrangement joins TRBV5-1 to TRBJ1-1; D unresolved. Trimming removed 2 bases at V and 1 base at J, with 6 bases between. CDR3 length equals 13 residues. Germline V lookup: CDR1 SGHRS, CDR2 YFSETQ. As DNA, the CDR3 is TGCGCCAGCAGCTTTAAGGGGAACACTGAAGCTTTCTTT. Encoded protein: CASSFKGNTEAFF.

This clonotype was counted many times. The chain employs TRBV28 and TRBJ2-7; 7 bases map to TRBD2. This CDR3 has 16 amino acids. The germline V gene encodes CDR1 MDHEN and CDR2 SYDVKM. The ends lost 4 bases at V and 4 bases at J; junction bases unmatched: 13. The chain's CDR3 is CASSYLSGTTPYEQYF. The CDR3 bases are TGTGCCAGCAGTTACCTTTCCGGGACTACCCCTTACGAGCAGTACTTC.

This clonotype came up many times. This chain connects TRBV20-1 to TRBJ2-1; D might be TRBD1 (6 bases). With 3 bases removed from V and 5 bases from J, the gap between germline ends came to 17 bases. This CDR3 region has 15 residues. Germline-derived CDR1 and CDR2 are DFQATT and SNEGSKA (reference sequence). The CDR3 protein is CSASATGTGHNEQFF. For the CDR3, the DNA is TGCAGTGCTAGTGCTACGGGAACAGGGCACAATGAGCAGTTCTTC.

Ten or more counts support this clonotype. The rearrangement joins TRBV20-1 to TRBJ2-7; D gene uncertain. CDR3 length: 17 amino acids. Trimming stripped 1 base from V and 2 bases from J, with 21 bases between. Germline V CDR1 and CDR2: DFQATT, SNEGSKA (reference sequence). CDR3 DNA: TGCAGTGCTAGAGGTCTAGATGCAGGTGGATCTCCCTACGAGCAGTACTTC. It yields the protein CSARGLDAGGSPYEQYF.

This clonotype showed up many times. The chain employs TRBV29-1 and TRBJ2-2; D unclear. CDR1 and CDR2 from the germline V gene are SQVTM and ANQGSEA. Between the trimmed V and J ends, which lost 5 bases and 2 bases, there was a span of 12 bases. The CDR3 loop spans 14 amino acids. The CDR3 DNA is TGCAGCGTTCTACTGGACGGTAACACCGGGGAGCTGTTTTTT. This translates into CSVLLDGNTGELFF.

This clonotype came up many times. The rearrangement joins TRBV12-3 or TRBV12-4 to TRBJ1-1; TRBD1 aligns across 12 bases. This CDR3 has 15 amino acids. V trimming: 2 bases; J trimming: 7 bases; junction bases outside the gene matches: 5. CDR3 loop: CASSLRGQGAGEAFF. Here the CDR3 DNA reads TGTGCCAGCAGTTTAAGGGGACAGGGGGCTGGTGAAGCTTTCTTT.

This clonotype was picked up many times. The rearrangement uses TRBV6-5 and TRBJ2-1; D remains unclear. Germline V gene lookup returns CDR1 MNHEY and CDR2 SVGAGI. V shed 0 bases and J shed 0 bases, with 12 bases lying between them. The CDR3 has 17 amino acids. The CDR3 loop is CASSYSFAEYSYNEQFF. DNA of the CDR3: TGTGCCAGCAGTTACTCTTTCGCAGAGTACTCCTACAATGAGCAGTTCTTC.

This clonotype was recorded at least ten times. This chain links TRBV29-1 with TRBJ1-2; unclear D gene. V lost 1 base, J lost 2 bases, and 5 bases lay in between. The CDR3 length is 12 residues. Germline assignment: CDR1 SQVTM and CDR2 ANQGSEA. The CDR3 protein is CSVEAENYGYTF. As DNA, the CDR3 is TGCAGCGTTGAAGCAGAAAACTATGGCTACACCTTC.

This clonotype was detected many times. The CDR3 bases are TGTGCCAGCAGTTCCGGGACTAGCTACGAGCAGTACTTC. It yields the protein CASSSGTSYEQYF. J is TRBJ2-7 and V is TRBV28, with TRBD2 matching over 8 bases. Germline V gives CDR1 MDHEN, CDR2 SYDVKM. The ends lost 4 bases at V and 3 bases at J; junction bases unmatched: 2. This CDR3 region has 13 residues.

This clonotype showed up many times. The gene calls are TRBV5-1 and TRBJ1-1; TRBD1 is a possible D gene (6 bases). V was pared by 4 bases and J by 1 base, with 11 bases between. The CDR3 contains 14 residues. From germline, CDR1 is SGHRS and CDR2 YFSETQ. The CDR3 is CASSAKQGNTEAFF. DNA of the CDR3: TGCGCCAGCAGCGCAAAACAGGGGAACACTGAAGCTTTCTTT. Using reference TRBV5-1 and TRBJ1-1 for the parts outside the CDR3, the full variable domain is KAGVTQTPRYLIKTRGQQVTLSCSPISGHRSVSWYQQTPGQGLQFLFEYFSETQRNKGNFPGRFSGRQFSNSRSEMNVSTLELGDSALYLCASSAKQGNTEAFFGQGTRLTVV.

This clonotype was observed many times. The rearrangement joins TRBV11-2 to TRBJ2-4, with D possibly TRBD2 on 5 matching bases. Germline V gene sequence: CDR1 SGHAT, CDR2 FQNNGV. V was shortened by 4 bases and J by 1 base, with 14 bases between the two germline ends. This CDR3 has 16 residues. This CDR3 reads CASSSGFHTAKNIQYF. The CDR3, as DNA: TGTGCCAGCAGCTCGGGATTTCATACGGCCAAAAACATTCAGTACTTC.

This clonotype showed up many times. The chain combines TRBV10-3 with TRBJ2-1, with D unclear. Trimming pared 4 bases from V and 0 bases from J, leaving 7 bases between. CDR3 length: 14 residues. The germline V gene has CDR1 ENHRY and CDR2 SYGVKD. The CDR3 DNA reads TGTGCCATCAGTGGGGCCGTCTCCTACAATGAGCAGTTCTTC. Amino acids: CAISGAVSYNEQFF.

This clonotype was detected ten times or more. The chain links TRBV5-6 to TRBJ2-7; no clear D. The germline V gene has CDR1 SGHDT and CDR2 YYEEEE. The CDR3 has 13 amino acids. Trimming took off 4 bases at V and 3 bases at J, with 11 bases between the two ends. CDR3 residues: CASSPGGVYEQYF. CDR3 coding DNA: TGTGCCAGCAGCCCCGGTGGGGTCTACGAGCAGTACTTC. Combining the CDR3 with reference TRBV5-6 and TRBJ2-7 gives the whole variable domain DAGVTQSPTHLIKTRGQQVTLRCSPKSGHDTVSWYQQALGQGPQFIFQYYEEEERQRGNFPDRFSGHQFPNYSSELNVNALLLGDSALYLCASSPGGVYEQYFGPGTRLTVT.

The table lists this clonotype with many counts. V gene TRBV2 combines with J gene TRBJ2-7; D is undetermined. This CDR3 spans 14 amino acids. Trimming removed 9 bases from V and 2 bases from J, with 17 bases in between. Germline-derived CDR1 and CDR2 are SNHLY and FYNNEI. CDR3 nucleotides: TGTGCCAGTTCCCTGGGTTCCCCGACCTACGAGCAGTACTTC. It codes for CASSLGSPTYEQYF.

This clonotype was detected many times. The chain recombines TRBV6-2 or TRBV6-3 with TRBJ2-7; D may be TRBD1 (6 bases). CDR3 size: 14 residues. V lost 7 bases to trimming and J lost 3 bases, with 16 bases between them. CDR1 and CDR2 (germline): MNHEY, SVGEGT. Here the CDR3 DNA reads TGTGCCAGCAAAGTAGGGGACACCAGCTACGAGCAGTACTTC. This gives the protein CASKVGDTSYEQYF.

This clonotype appeared many times. CDR3 protein: CASKGLAGSLGYNEQFF. CDR3 bases: TGTGCCAGCAAAGGACTAGCGGGAAGTCTTGGGTACAATGAGCAGTTCTTC. The chain links TRBV3-1 to TRBJ2-1, with TRBD2 identical over 12 bases. The CDR3 sequence is 17 residues long. From germline, CDR1 is LGHDT and CDR2 YNNKEL (reference sequence). With 7 bases clipped from V and 4 bases from J, the junction kept 11 bases outside the gene matches.

In this sample, this clonotype turned up many times. This chain uses TRBV20-1 with TRBJ2-2, with D unclear. Germline V gene lookup returns CDR1 DFQATT and CDR2 SNEGSKA (reference sequence). The CDR3 runs to 16 residues. V was cut by 3 bases and J by 3 bases, with 17 bases left in between. The CDR3 sequence: CSASALRNDHTGELFF. CDR3 nucleotides: TGCAGTGCTAGCGCGCTCCGGAACGACCACACCGGGGAGCTGTTTTTT.

This clonotype was picked up many times. As DNA, the CDR3 is TGTGCCAGCAGTCCTGGGCCGTCCTATGGCTACACCTTC. Amino acid sequence: CASSPGPSYGYTF. The rearrangement joins TRBV6-2 or TRBV6-3 to TRBJ1-2; D gene unclear. This CDR3 spans 13 amino acids. The V end lost 5 bases, the J end lost 4 bases, and 11 bases lay between the germline ends. Looked up from germline, CDR1 is MNHEY and CDR2 is SVGEGT.

Many counts were recorded for this clonotype. The chain recombines TRBV7-9 with TRBJ1-1, with TRBD1 matching over 12 bases. This CDR3 has 18 amino acids. J was trimmed by 3 bases and V by 5 bases; bases with no gene match: 13. Germline V gene sequence: CDR1 SEHNR, CDR2 FQNEAQ (reference sequence). The CDR3 DNA reads TGTGCCAGCAGCGCCTCCGGGACAGGGGGCGCAGCGGACACTGAAGCTTTCTTT. Translation: CASSASGTGGAADTEAFF.

This clonotype was seen repeatedly, ten times or more. The chain joins TRBV9 to TRBJ2-3; 11 bases are shared with TRBD1. The CDR3 is 14 amino acids. The junction had 4 bases not matched to a gene; V was cut back by 5 bases and J by 5 bases. Germline assignment: CDR1 SGDLS and CDR2 YYNGEE. Here the CDR3 DNA reads TGTGCCAGCAGTGGGGACAGGGGGTTAGATACGCAGTATTTT. Encoded protein: CASSGDRGLDTQYF. Supplemented by reference TRBV9 and TRBJ2-3, the full variable domain reads DSGVTQTPKHLITATGQRVTLRCSPRSGDLSVYWYQQSLDQGLQFLIQYYNGEERAKGNILERFSAQQFPDLHSELNLSSLELGDSALYFCASSGDRGLDTQYFGPGTRLTVL.

J is TRBJ1-2 and V is TRBV7-9; D is undetermined. CDR3 length equals 12 residues. Germline values: CDR1 SEHNR, CDR2 FQNEAQ (reference sequence). V lost 2 bases and J lost 4, with 5 bases in between. The CDR3 is CASSLLAYGYTF. For the CDR3, the DNA is TGTGCCAGCAGCTTATTGGCCTATGGCTACACCTTC.

The sample holds many counts of this clonotype. This sequence joins TRBV7-7 and TRBJ2-1, with D hard to call. There are 13 residues in the CDR3. Trimming stripped 5 bases from V and 4 bases from J, with 9 bases between. Germline CDR1 is SSHAT and CDR2 is FNYEAQ (reference sequence). CDR3 in amino acids: CASSEERYNEQFF. For the CDR3, the DNA is TGTGCCAGCAGCGAGGAACGGTACAATGAGCAGTTCTTC.

This clonotype was picked up many times. The J gene is TRBJ1-1, the V gene TRBV2; no clear D. V was clipped by 8 bases and J by 1 base, with 11 bases between them. The CDR3 has 13 residues. The germline gives CDR1 SNHLY, CDR2 FYNNEI. Here the CDR3 reads CASLGERNTEAFF. The DNA for the CDR3 is TGTGCCAGCCTGGGAGAGAGGAACACTGAAGCTTTCTTT.

At least ten counts were recorded for this clonotype. J is TRBJ1-5 and V is TRBV28; maybe TRBD1 (6 bases). The V gene's germline CDR1 is MDHEN and CDR2 SYDVKM. V was shortened by 3 bases and J by 4 bases, with 16 bases between the two germline ends. The CDR3 has 16 amino acids. The CDR3, as DNA: TGTGCCAGCAGTTTTCAGGGGCCGGGGGGGAATCAGCCCCAGCATTTT. Protein: CASSFQGPGGNQPQHF.